The text below deals with one T cell receptor beta chain. Its matching antigen is unknown. This sequence may be a read error, since a much larger clone differs from it by one base. From the reads, TCRdb called clonotypes with MiXCR, one entry per CDR3 protein. The sample lists fewer than 1,000,000 distinct CDR3 sequences, around 30% occurring once. The entry originates in a study of T cell repertoires in cytomegalovirus infection. This CDR3 has 14 residues. Per germline, CDR1 SGHTA and CDR2 FQGNSA. V is TRBV7-2 and J is TRBJ2-5, with D hard to call. The receptor was derived from a human donor in good health (CMV status not recorded). Some clones in this sample may be carry-over from other donors' samples. The sample in question was cultured CD8+ T cells from PBMCs, obtained from culture after CMV antigen stimulation. DNA for the CDR3: TGTGTCAGCAGCTTAGAGTGGCGAGGAGAGACCCAGTACTTC. Protein product: CVSSLEWRGETQYF.